The entry below gives a single TCR beta chain sequence along with its context. This sample was taken from a study of blood T cell repertoires in COVID-19. Libraries were prepared by immunoSEQ multiplex PCR; TCRdb keeps only in-frame clonotypes and omits some of them. This sample has around 100,000 clones, with 80% to 90% found just once. Sequencing used PBMCs or T cells enriched from blood (not recorded which). This TCR derives from a woman in her forties or fifties who had recovered from COVID-19.

In DNA form, the CDR3 reads TGTGCCAGCAGTTTAGTGACAGGAGCCAATTCACCCCTCCACTTT. Its protein is CASSLVTGANSPLHF. The V and J genes are TRBV27 and TRBJ1-6, with a tentative D call TRBD1 (6 bases). The CDR3 is 15 residues long. With 2 bases removed from V and 7 bases from J, the gap between germline ends came to 12 bases. Germline V gives CDR1 MNHEY, CDR2 SMNVEV (reference sequence).